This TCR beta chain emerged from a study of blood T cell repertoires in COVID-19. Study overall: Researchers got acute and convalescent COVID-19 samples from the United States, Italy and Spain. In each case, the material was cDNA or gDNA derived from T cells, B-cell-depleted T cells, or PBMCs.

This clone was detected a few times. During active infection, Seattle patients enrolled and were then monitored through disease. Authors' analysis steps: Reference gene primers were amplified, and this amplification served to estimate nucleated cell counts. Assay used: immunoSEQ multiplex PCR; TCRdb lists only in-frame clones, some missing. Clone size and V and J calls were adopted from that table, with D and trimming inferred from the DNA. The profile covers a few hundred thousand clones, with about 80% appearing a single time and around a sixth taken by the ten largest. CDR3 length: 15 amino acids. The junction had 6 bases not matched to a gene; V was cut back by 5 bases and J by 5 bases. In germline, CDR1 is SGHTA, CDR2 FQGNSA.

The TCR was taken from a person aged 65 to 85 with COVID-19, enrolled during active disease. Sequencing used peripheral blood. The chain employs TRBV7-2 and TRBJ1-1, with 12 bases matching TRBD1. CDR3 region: CASSPGTGGGTEAFF. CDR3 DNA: TGTGCCAGCAGCCCAGGGACAGGGGGCGGAACTGAAGCTTTCTTT.